This T cell receptor (beta chain) is drawn from a study of Tregs in tolerant kidney transplant recipients. Findings and caveats of the study: Few patients were studied, so findings need validation in larger groups. Expanding Tregs on activated donor B cells appeared to best identify donor-specific TCRbeta clones. No direct test of biological reproducibility was done here. Nucleotide sequences could not be compared across some patients' samples due to primer changes.

Comment on this clone: The antigen is unknown.

Here immunoSEQ multiplex PCR was the method, and the copy in TCRdb shows in-frame clones only, minus some. Of roughly 86,000 clones in the sample, 80% to 95% were seen once. Deletions cut 0 bases from V and 7 bases from J, with 8 bases between. Germline V lookup: CDR1 SGDLS, CDR2 YYNGEE. The CDR3 sequence is 12 residues long. Mixed chimerism was transient after nonmyeloablative marrow transplants from related graft donors. V gene TRBV9 combines with J gene TRBJ2-7; D possibly corresponds to TRBD2 (5 bases). The clonotype was recovered from a human patient who received a combined kidney and bone marrow transplant. The graft donor may be the source of some T cells. The sequenced sample was CD4+ T cells from blood (PBMCs), obtained 12 months after the transplant. The CDR3 coding sequence is TGTGCCAGCAGCGTAGGACGAGGGGAGCAGTACTTC. Its translation is CASSVGRGEQYF.